This T cell receptor (beta chain) appears in the sequencing data of a study of tumor-infiltrating lymphocytes in primary liver carcinoma. Starting from around 510 ng of total RNA, TCR beta cDNA was produced with a primer in the constant region. Slightly modified ARM-PCR with three nested multiplex PCR rounds yielded TCR beta libraries. Both of the initial two PCR rounds ran for roughly 11 cycles and employed TRBV1-TRBV30 forward primers alongside a C-beta reverse primer. TCRdb reprocessed the multiplex PCR reads via MiXCR and lists one record per CDR3 protein. The table has over 250,000 distinct CDR3 sequences, 58% seen once; the top ten hold 15% to 20%. Between the trimmed V and J ends, which lost 0 bases and 6 bases, there was a span of 8 bases. The CDR3 has 12 amino acids. CDR1 is GTSNPN and CDR2 is SVGIG in the germline V gene (reference sequence). Extraction also yielded germline DNA, while blood RNA was obtained from unsorted whole blood. The researchers drew 3.5 to 4.5 milliliters of peripheral blood before surgery.

This clonotype has at least ten counts. The specimen sequenced was peripheral blood. This TCR was recovered from a woman under 40 with primary liver carcinoma and hepatitis B virus infection. This sequence joins TRBV30 and TRBJ1-2; D uncertain. The CDR3 nucleotides read TGTGCCTGGAGTGTAATCCTTCATGGCTACACCTTC. Protein: CAWSVILHGYTF.